These 27 T cell receptor beta chains were all obtained from the same sample, sequenced in a study of blood T cell repertoires in COVID-19. Assay: immunoSEQ multiplex PCR; the TCRdb copy retains only in-frame clones and omits some. The sample contains 110,000 to 150,000 clones, around 73% of which appear only once. The sequencing sample was made of PBMCs or T cells enriched from blood (not recorded which). Receptor source: a woman between 45 and 60 years old who had recovered from COVID-19.

This sequence joins TRBV9 and TRBJ2-1; the match to TRBD2 covers 10 bases. Germline V lookup: CDR1 SGDLS, CDR2 YYNGEE. With V trimmed by 2 bases and J by 7 bases, 6 bases remained unmatched. The CDR3 has 15 amino acids. Here the CDR3 reads CASSVQAGGPNEQFF. CDR3 coding DNA: TGTGCCAGCAGCGTCCAAGCGGGGGGGCCTAATGAGCAGTTCTTC. The variable domain in full, with the rest retrieved from reference TRBV9 and TRBJ2-1, is DSGVTQTPKHLITATGQRVTLRCSPRSGDLSVYWYQQSLDQGLQFLIQYYNGEERAKGNILERFSAQQFPDLHSELNLSSLELGDSALYFCASSVQAGGPNEQFFGPGTRLTVL.

The V gene is TRBV2, the J gene TRBJ1-1; no clear D. Germline V gene data show CDR1 as SNHLY and CDR2 as FYNNEI. V gave up 1 base and J gave up 1 base, with 7 bases separating them. This CDR3 has 14 residues. The CDR3 nucleotides are TGTGCCAGCAGTGAAGTGAGGGCGAACACTGAAGCTTTCTTT. The encoded protein is CASSEVRANTEAFF.

This clone came up once. J is TRBJ2-3 and V is TRBV5-1; 12 bases fit TRBD1. J gave up 5 bases and V 4 bases, and 8 bases lay outside the gene matches. This CDR3 contains 16 residues. CDR1 and CDR2 (germline): SGHRS, YFSETQ. For the CDR3, the DNA is TGCGCCAGCAGCCCGGGACAGGGGGCGATTATAGATACGCAGTATTTT. Translating it yields CASSPGQGAIIDTQYF.

This clone occurred once. The chain is built from TRBV6-2 or TRBV6-3 and TRBJ2-6; 7 nucleotides align to TRBD2. V was clipped by 5 bases and J by 0 bases; unmatched bases: 10. The germline CDR1 and CDR2 sequences are MNHEY and SVGEGT. There are 18 residues in the CDR3. CDR3 sequence: CASSPAGEGISGANVLTF. CDR3 nucleotides: TGTGCCAGCAGTCCCGCGGGGGAGGGAATCTCTGGGGCCAACGTCCTGACTTTC.

This sequence joins TRBV3-1 (or the pseudogene TRBV3-2) and TRBJ2-1; D gene ambiguous. In germline, CDR1 is LGHDT, CDR2 YNNKEL (reference sequence). V was clipped by 1 base and J by 9 bases, with 10 bases between them. This CDR3 spans 13 amino acids. The CDR3, as DNA: TGTGCCAGCAGCCAAGTGAGACTCGGTGAGCAGTTCTTC. Amino acid sequence: CASSQVRLGEQFF.

The chain couples TRBV28 to TRBJ1-5; possible D gene TRBD1, 6 bases. This CDR3 has 15 residues. The V and J ends lost 6 bases and 5 bases respectively, with 17 bases between them. Germline CDR1 reads MDHEN; CDR2 reads SYDVKM. CDR3 protein: CASSTTGQSDQPQHF. CDR3 DNA sequence: TGTGCCAGCAGCACCACCGGACAGAGCGATCAGCCCCAGCATTTT.

DNA for the CDR3: TGTGCCAGCAGCGTTCAGGGGGCAGGGATGGGCAATCAGCCCCAGCATTTT. Its protein product is CASSVQGAGMGNQPQHF. This rearrangement joins TRBV7-8 to TRBJ1-5; 8 bases agree with TRBD1. With V trimmed by 5 bases and J by 2 bases, 11 bases remained unmatched. CDR1 and CDR2 from the germline V gene are SGHVS and FQNEAQ. The CDR3 runs to 17 residues.

This clone was found once. The rearrangement joins TRBV7-9 to TRBJ1-4; weak D call: TRBD1 (5 bases). This CDR3 comprises 15 residues. Trimming removed 1 base from V and 10 bases from J, with 16 bases in between. Germline CDR1 and CDR2: SEHNR and FQNEAQ (reference sequence). The CDR3 nucleotides read TGTGCCAGCAGCTTAGAGGGTAACAGGAGGGCAAAACTGTTTTTT. Translating it yields CASSLEGNRRAKLFF. The full variable domain, with the rest looked up from reference TRBV7-9 and TRBJ1-4, is DTGVSQNPRHKITKRGQNVTFRCDPISEHNRLYWYRQTLGQGPEFLTYFQNEAQLEKSRLLSDRFSAERPKGSFSTLEIQRTEQGDSAMYLCASSLEGNRRAKLFFGSGTQLSVL.

V is TRBV18 and J is TRBJ1-3; TRBD1 matches at 8 bases. J gave up 4 bases and V 2 bases, and 4 bases lay outside the gene matches. This CDR3 has 15 residues. The germline V gene encodes CDR1 KGHSH and CDR2 LQKENI. CDR3 in amino acids: CASSPARGLGNTIYF. The CDR3 region has the DNA TGTGCCAGCTCACCAGCCAGGGGGCTCGGAAACACCATATATTTT.

The chain carries TRBV7-9 and TRBJ1-2, with 9 bases identical to TRBD1. J lost 2 bases, V lost 5 bases, and 6 bases had no gene match. The CDR3 runs to 15 residues. CDR1 SEHNR and CDR2 FQNEAQ come from the germline V gene (reference sequence). The CDR3 region is CASSPWDRENYGYTF. The CDR3 DNA follows: TGTGCCAGCAGCCCTTGGGACAGGGAAAACTATGGCTACACCTTC.

This chain connects TRBV30 to TRBJ1-5, with D perhaps TRBD1 (5 bases). V was cut by 0 bases and J by 7 bases, with 13 bases left in between. The germline gives CDR1 GTSNPN, CDR2 SVGIG (reference sequence). CDR3 size: 14 residues. The CDR3: CAWSVTGGLQPQHF. CDR3 nucleotide sequence: TGTGCCTGGAGTGTAACGGGGGGATTACAGCCCCAGCATTTT. Based on the CDR3 plus reference TRBV30 and TRBJ1-5, the full variable domain is SQTIHQWPATLVQPVGSPLSLECTVEGTSNPNLYWYRQAAGRGLQLLFYSVGIGQISSEVPQNLSASRPQDRQFILSSKKLLLSDSGFYLCAWSVTGGLQPQHFGDGTRLSIL.

The chain couples TRBV27 to TRBJ1-1; a weak D match, TRBD1 (5 bases). V was cut by 3 bases and J by 5 bases, with 13 bases left in between. The germline CDR1 and CDR2 sequences are MNHEY and SMNVEV (reference sequence). The CDR3 totals 14 residues. The CDR3 nucleotides read TGTGCCAGCAGTTTTCAGGGTTCAGCTACTGAAGCTTTCTTT. This translates into CASSFQGSATEAFF.

About this clone: The junction differs from germline at one of its ends, possibly a read error. The rearrangement uses TRBV29-1 and TRBJ2-6; 11 bases fit TRBD1. This CDR3 contains 15 residues. CDR1 SQVTM and CDR2 ANQGSEA come from the germline V gene. This chain's CDR3 is CSVWDRGSAANVLTF. The DNA of the CDR3 is TGCAGCGTTTGGGACAGGGGGTCTGCGGCCAACGTCCTGACTTTC.

This rearrangement joins TRBV3-1 (or the pseudogene TRBV3-2) to TRBJ2-5; TRBD1 is a possible D gene (6 bases). This CDR3 comprises 16 residues. Germline V gene lookup returns CDR1 LGHDT and CDR2 YNNKEL (reference sequence). V was clipped by 0 bases and J by 2 bases, with 13 bases between them. CDR3 amino acids: CASSQEDGGGQETQYF. Here the CDR3 DNA reads TGTGCCAGCAGCCAAGAGGATGGGGGCGGTCAAGAGACCCAGTACTTC.

The chain links TRBV7-8 to TRBJ2-7, with 7 nucleotides matching TRBD2. The CDR3 is made up of 14 amino acids. Germline CDR1 is SGHVS and CDR2 is FQNEAQ. V lost 3 bases to trimming and J lost 6 bases; unmatched junction nucleotides: 8. CDR3 DNA: TGTGCCAGCAGCTTGGACCGACTAGCTTCCGAGCAGTACTTC. It encodes CASSLDRLASEQYF. The variable domain in full, completed from reference TRBV7-8 and TRBJ2-7, reads GAGVSQSPRYKVAKRGQDVALRCDPISGHVSLFWYQQALGQGPEFLTYFQNEAQLDKSGLPSDRFFAERPEGSVSTLKIQRTQQEDSAVYLCASSLDRLASEQYFGPGTRLTVT.

The rearrangement uses TRBV4-1 and TRBJ2-1; D gene ambiguous. CDR1 is MGHRA and CDR2 is YSYEKL in the germline V gene. There are 13 residues in the CDR3. Trimming removed 1 base at V and 5 bases at J, with 6 bases between. The CDR3 region is CASSQVINNEQFF. In DNA, the CDR3 is TGCGCCAGCAGCCAAGTTATTAACAATGAGCAGTTCTTC.

Only a few counts were recorded for this clone. The chain is built from TRBV27 and TRBJ2-7, with 8 bases matching TRBD2. Trimming at V came to 6 bases and at J to 0 bases, leaving 7 bases not matched to a gene. In germline, CDR1 is MNHEY, CDR2 SMNVEV (reference sequence). The CDR3 has 15 amino acids. CDR3 sequence (DNA): TGTGCCAGCAGACGAGCGGGGGCACTCTCCTACGAGCAGTACGTC. It encodes CASRRAGALSYEQYV.

The rearrangement uses TRBV28 and TRBJ1-3, with 7 bases lining up with TRBD1. The CDR3 covers 15 residues. Germline V lookup: CDR1 MDHEN, CDR2 SYDVKM. The ends lost 6 bases at V and 5 bases at J; junction bases unmatched: 10. Here the CDR3 reads CASRTPATGRNTIYF. Here the CDR3 DNA reads TGTGCCAGCAGAACCCCCGCGACAGGGAGAAACACCATATATTTT.

This clone was seen a few times. This chain links TRBV28 with TRBJ2-7; possible D gene TRBD2, 6 bases. The germline V gene encodes CDR1 MDHEN and CDR2 SYDVKM. The V end lost 3 bases, the J end lost 6 bases, and 9 bases lay between the germline ends. This CDR3 comprises 12 residues. CDR3 nucleotides: TGTGCCAGCAGTTTTTGGGGAGGCGAGCAGTACGTC. Translation gives CASSFWGGEQYV.

This clone was observed a handful of times. The J gene is TRBJ1-2, the V gene TRBV5-4; maybe TRBD1 (6 bases). Trimming stripped 4 bases from V and 5 bases from J, with 12 bases between. Germline V gene lookup returns CDR1 SGHNT and CDR2 YYREEE (reference sequence). CDR3 length: 13 amino acids. CDR3 sequence reads: CASSEDGQYGYTF. In DNA form, the CDR3 reads TGTGCCAGCAGCGAGGACGGACAGTATGGCTACACCTTC.

This clone has more than one count but fewer than ten. V usage is TRBV7-2 and J usage is TRBJ2-3; 12 nucleotides align to TRBD2. The junction had 4 bases not matched to a gene; V was cut back by 3 bases and J by 3 bases. This CDR3 is 16 amino acids long. Germline loops: CDR1 SGHTA, CDR2 FQGNSA. CDR3 in DNA: TGTGCCAGCAGCTTTGACGGGACTAGCGGGACAGATACGCAGTATTTT. Protein sequence: CASSFDGTSGTDTQYF.

This chain connects TRBV6-6 to TRBJ2-7; 8 bases are a match to TRBD1. V lost 6 bases, J lost 4 bases, and 8 bases stayed unmatched. The CDR3 sequence is 14 residues long. Germline V CDR1 and CDR2: MNHNY, SVGAGI (reference sequence). CDR3 sequence (DNA): TGTGCCAGCAGCCACGCGGACAGGGAATACGAGCAGTACGTC. Translating it yields CASSHADREYEQYV.

The chain joins TRBV2 to TRBJ2-3; D gene uncertain. V lost 4 bases, J lost 3 bases, and 14 bases lay in between. The CDR3 spans 15 residues. The germline gives CDR1 SNHLY, CDR2 FYNNEI. The CDR3 loop reads CASSVLPARTDTQYF. The DNA for the CDR3 is TGTGCCAGCAGTGTTCTCCCGGCGCGGACAGATACGCAGTATTTT.

V is TRBV5-1 and J is TRBJ1-1, with 10 nucleotides matching TRBD1. CDR3 length: 16 amino acids. The V gene end was trimmed by 4 bases and the J gene end by 5 bases; junction bases not matched to a gene: 11. Germline V gene lookup returns CDR1 SGHRS and CDR2 YFSETQ. CDR3: CASSPGTGAVFTEAFF. In DNA, the CDR3 is TGCGCCAGCAGCCCCGGGACAGGGGCTGTGTTTACTGAAGCTTTCTTT. The variable domain in full, completed from reference TRBV5-1 and TRBJ1-1, reads KAGVTQTPRYLIKTRGQQVTLSCSPISGHRSVSWYQQTPGQGLQFLFEYFSETQRNKGNFPGRFSGRQFSNSRSEMNVSTLELGDSALYLCASSPGTGAVFTEAFFGQGTRLTVV.

The rearrangement joins TRBV14 to TRBJ1-6, with 11 bases that match TRBD1. Germline CDR1 SGHDN, CDR2 FVKESK. Unmatched junction bases numbered 3, after V lost 1 base and J lost 10 bases. This CDR3 has 15 amino acids. The chain's CDR3 is CASSQVDRGHSPLHF. In DNA, the CDR3 is TGTGCCAGCAGCCAAGTGGACAGGGGGCACTCACCCCTCCACTTT.

The V call is TRBV5-1, the J call TRBJ1-6; unclear D gene. The CDR3 totals 12 residues. The V and J ends lost 2 bases and 8 bases respectively, with 5 bases between them. CDR1 SGHRS and CDR2 YFSETQ come from the germline V gene. The CDR3 here is CASSFGDSPLHF. The CDR3 DNA reads TGCGCCAGCAGCTTCGGGGATTCACCCCTCCACTTT.

This chain connects TRBV28 to TRBJ2-4, with 9 bases lining up with TRBD1. V gave up 4 bases and J gave up 6 bases; unmatched junction bases: 4. Per germline, CDR1 MDHEN and CDR2 SYDVKM. The CDR3 spans 14 residues. The CDR3 spells CASSSGQGRNIQYF. Here the CDR3 DNA reads TGTGCCAGCAGTTCCGGACAGGGGAGAAACATTCAGTACTTC.